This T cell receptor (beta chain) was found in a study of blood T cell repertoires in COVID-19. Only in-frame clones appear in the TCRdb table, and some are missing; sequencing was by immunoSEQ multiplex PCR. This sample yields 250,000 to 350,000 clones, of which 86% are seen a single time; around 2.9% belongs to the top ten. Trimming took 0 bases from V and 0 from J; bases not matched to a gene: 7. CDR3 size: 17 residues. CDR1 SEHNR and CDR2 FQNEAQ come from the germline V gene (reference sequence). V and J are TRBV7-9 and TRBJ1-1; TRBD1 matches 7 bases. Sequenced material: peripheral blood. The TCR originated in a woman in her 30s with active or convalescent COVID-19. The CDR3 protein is CASSLAQGTALNTEAFF. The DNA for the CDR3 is TGTGCCAGCAGCTTAGCGCAGGGGACAGCCTTGAACACTGAAGCTTTCTTT.